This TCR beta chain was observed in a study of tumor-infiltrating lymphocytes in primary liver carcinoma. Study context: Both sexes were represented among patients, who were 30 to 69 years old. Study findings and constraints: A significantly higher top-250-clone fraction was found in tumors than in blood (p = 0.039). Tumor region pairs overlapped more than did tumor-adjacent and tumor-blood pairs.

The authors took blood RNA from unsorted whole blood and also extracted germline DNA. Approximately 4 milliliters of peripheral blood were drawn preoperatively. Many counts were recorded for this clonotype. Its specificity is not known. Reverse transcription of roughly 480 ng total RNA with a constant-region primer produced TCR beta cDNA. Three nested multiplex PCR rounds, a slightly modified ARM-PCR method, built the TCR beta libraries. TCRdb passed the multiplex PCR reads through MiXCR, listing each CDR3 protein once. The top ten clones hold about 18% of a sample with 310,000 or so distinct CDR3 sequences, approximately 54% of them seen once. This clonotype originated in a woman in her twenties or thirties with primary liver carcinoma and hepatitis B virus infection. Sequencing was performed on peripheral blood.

The CDR3 loop is CASSQDRVAGGALAGELFF. Written as DNA, the CDR3 is TGCGCCAGCAGCCAAGATAGGGTAGCGGGAGGGGCCTTGGCCGGGGAGCTGTTTTTT. The chain combines TRBV4-3 with TRBJ2-2; 11 positions agree with TRBD2. The CDR3 spans 19 residues. CDR1 is LGHNA, CDR2 YSLEER, per germline. Trimming removed 0 bases from V and 6 bases from J; junction bases left unmatched: 12.